What follows describes a single T cell receptor (beta chain). Its antigen is still unknown. Trimming took 1 base from V and 3 from J, leaving 13 bases between them. CDR3 length: 16 amino acids. Germline V gene lookup returns CDR1 SGHAT and CDR2 FQNNGV. This specimen belongs to a study of blood T cells in healthy people across ages. Findings of the study overall: Reliance upon unsorted PBMCs precluded definitive naive versus antigen-experienced comparison. The recorded TCR beta diversity per million T cells decreased in a roughly linear manner with age.

The use of a sample-barcoded 5' primer and a J-beta primer mix characterized a second PCR of roughly 7 to 11 cycles. Each single sample gave us at least 2.5 million CDR3-containing paired-end reads. TCRdb independently ran MiXCR on the 5' RACE reads; one entry per CDR3 protein. The repertoire holds approximately 1.5 million distinct CDR3 sequences, 35% to 45% seen once, with approximately 4.1% in the top ten. Sequenced input: blood. The chain combines TRBV11-2 with TRBJ2-1, with unresolved D. The clonotype originates from a woman under 30 in good health. CDR3 residues: CASSLGSNSYYNEQFF. CDR3 nucleotide sequence: TGTGCCAGCAGCTTAGGCAGCAATTCATACTACAATGAGCAGTTCTTC.